The 7 T cell receptor beta chains listed next were all sequenced from one sample in a study of blood T cell repertoires in COVID-19 (TCRdb year 2020). Libraries were built with the immunoSEQ multiplex PCR assay. Held by TCRdb, this immuneACCESS table contains in-frame sequences only and omits some clones. Under half of the omission traces to an unresolved V gene where checked; the cause of the rest is unknown. Here the sample has 300,000 or so clones; over 75% occur a single time. The ten largest clonotypes hold around 1.1% of the sample. Sequenced sample: PBMCs or T cells enriched from blood (not recorded which). The receptors shown here come from a woman in her twenties or thirties who had recovered from COVID-19.

J is TRBJ2-5 and V is TRBV3-1 (or the pseudogene TRBV3-2), with D possibly TRBD1 on 5 matching bases. The V end lost 1 base, the J end lost 2 bases, and 5 bases lay between the germline ends. CDR3 size: 13 residues. The germline V gene has CDR1 LGHDT and CDR2 YNNKEL (reference sequence). In DNA form, the CDR3 reads TGTGCCAGCAGCCAAGGACAGCAAGAGACCCAGTACTTC. It codes for CASSQGQQETQYF.

The chain has TRBV30 and TRBJ1-1; TRBD1 agrees at 7 bases. Germline V gene lookup returns CDR1 GTSNPN and CDR2 SVGIG (reference sequence). The junction had 11 bases not matched to a gene; V was cut back by 1 base and J by 6 bases. This CDR3 comprises 15 residues. The CDR3 DNA sequence: TGTGCCTGGAGTGAAACAGGGGTCTTGCTCCCTGAAGCTTTCTTT. It yields the protein CAWSETGVLLPEAFF. Full variable domain (outside the CDR3, taken from reference TRBV30 and TRBJ1-1): SQTIHQWPATLVQPVGSPLSLECTVEGTSNPNLYWYRQAAGRGLQLLFYSVGIGQISSEVPQNLSASRPQDRQFILSSKKLLLSDSGFYLCAWSETGVLLPEAFFGQGTRLTVV.

This clone was counted a few times. This chain uses TRBV29-1 with TRBJ1-1; tentative D call: TRBD1 (6 bases). Germline V gene data show CDR1 as SQVTM and CDR2 as ANQGSEA. The ends were cut back, 4 bases at V and 8 bases at J, with 8 bases in the middle. The CDR3 consists of 10 residues. The CDR3 protein is CSVVRGEAFF. CDR3 nucleotide sequence: TGCAGCGTTGTGAGGGGGGAAGCTTTCTTT. The complete variable domain, with remaining parts taken from reference TRBV29-1 and TRBJ1-1, reads SAVISQKPSRDICQRGTSLTIQCQVDSQVTMMFWYRQQPGQSLTLIATANQGSEATYESGFVIDKFPISRPNLTFSTLTVSNMSPEDSSIYLCSVVRGEAFFGQGTRLTVV.

V gene TRBV24-1 combines with J gene TRBJ2-7; TRBD1 agrees at 7 bases. V dropped 4 bases and J dropped 9; count of bases not matched to a gene: 14. This CDR3 comprises 15 residues. In germline, CDR1 is KGHDR, CDR2 SFDVKD. CDR3 protein: CATSDPTGTDLLQYF. Here the CDR3 DNA reads TGTGCCACCAGTGACCCGACAGGGACGGATCTCCTGCAGTACTTC.

There are many counts of this clone. The V and J genes are TRBV6-4 and TRBJ2-1, with 8 nucleotides matching TRBD2. With 5 bases clipped from V and 7 bases from J, the junction kept 4 bases outside the gene matches. CDR3 size: 13 residues. The germline V gene encodes CDR1 MRHNA and CDR2 SNTAGT. In DNA form, the CDR3 reads TGTGCCAGCAGTAGCGGGAGCAATAATGAGCAGTTCTTC. This translates into CASSSGSNNEQFF.

In its sample, this clone was seen once. The rearrangement joins TRBV18 to TRBJ2-5, with TRBD2 matching over 8 bases. This CDR3 spans 18 amino acids. With 1 base clipped from V and 0 bases from J, the junction kept 10 bases outside the gene matches. Germline V gene sequence: CDR1 KGHSH, CDR2 LQKENI. CDR3 in amino acids: CASSPLSPGGGYQETQYF. CDR3 sequence (DNA): TGTGCCAGCTCACCACTCTCCCCGGGAGGGGGATACCAAGAGACCCAGTACTTC.

The chain has TRBV27 and TRBJ2-2; the match to TRBD2 covers 9 bases. The CDR3 runs 19 residues. After removal of 5 bases from V and 5 bases from J, the junction contained 18 bases not matched to a gene. The germline CDR1 and CDR2 sequences are MNHEY and SMNVEV (reference sequence). CDR3 residues: CASSRRVDRVAGVTGELFF. CDR3 nucleotide sequence: TGTGCCAGCAGTCGACGGGTCGACCGCGTAGCGGGAGTAACCGGGGAGCTGTTTTTT.